What follows is one T cell receptor (beta chain) and its context. Its cognate antigen is unknown. The V segment lost 2 bases and the J segment 6 bases; nucleotides outside the gene matches: 9. The germline V gene has CDR1 KGHSH and CDR2 LQKENI. The CDR3 has 16 residues. This specimen belongs to a study of beta chain features in type 1 diabetes. Study-wide results and caveats: Moderate yet significant TCRB CDR3 shortening was seen in Type 1 diabetes patients in all four CD4+ subsets.

The entirety of the isolated RNA underwent reverse transcription, so expressed TCRB transcripts were sequenced. TCRdb's copy holds only in-frame clones and misses some; the assay was immunoSEQ multiplex PCR. The table has 250,000 to 300,000 clones, roughly an eighth seen once. V usage is TRBV18 and J usage is TRBJ1-2; 10 bases fit TRBD1. Sequencing was done on a sample of naive CD4+ T cells from blood. The source of this sequence is a man younger than 40 with type 1 diabetes. The DNA for the CDR3 is TGTGCCAGCTCACCAACTCCGGGACAGGGGAACCATGGCTACACCTTC. Its translation is CASSPTPGQGNHGYTF. Supplemented by reference TRBV18 and TRBJ1-2, the full variable domain reads NAGVMQNPRHLVRRRGQEARLRCSPMKGHSHVYWYRQLPEEGLKFMVYLQKENIIDESGMPKERFSAEFPKEGPSILRIQQVVRGDSAAYFCASSPTPGQGNHGYTFGSGTRLTVV.